The subject of this entry is one T cell receptor (beta chain). Its antigen is currently unknown. Read coverage stops 3 residues before the CDR3 terminus; the germline J gene supplies the remainder. The data stem from a study of T cells in women clearing cervical HPV infection. Overall study context: Control women cleared a single incident HPV16 infection within 12 months. Only a few women had HLA typing results available.

Study results and limitations: Associations may precede or follow infection; HPV-specific or memory T cells were not isolated. Unknown T-cell numbers per sample may underlie the richness differences.

Germline assignment: CDR1 GTSNPN and CDR2 SVGIG (reference sequence). The junction had 8 bases not matched to a gene; V was cut back by 3 bases and J by 8 bases. The CDR3 spans 15 residues. TCRdb keeps only in-frame clones here, not all; method: immunoSEQ multiplex PCR. This repertoire comprises more than 45,000 clones; its ten largest clones make up around 1.6%. The rearrangement uses TRBV30 and TRBJ1-4, with 11 bases identical to TRBD1. The TCR comes from a woman aged 18 to 75 with a cervical HPV16 infection that either progressed to CIN3+ or cleared (not recorded which). The sequenced material came from blood buffy coat. The CDR3 bases that were read are TGTGCCTGGAGGACGGGACAGGGGGAAAGGGAAAAA. This codes for CAWRTGQGEREK. The whole CDR3 protein reads CAWRTGQGEREKLFF. Together with reference TRBV30 and TRBJ1-4, the CDR3 gives the full variable domain: SQTIHQWPATLVQPVGSPLSLECTVEGTSNPNLYWYRQAAGRGLQLLFYSVGIGQISSEVPQNLSASRPQDRQFILSSKKLLLSDSGFYLCAWRTGQGEREKLFFGSGTQLSVL.